The entry below describes one TCR beta chain. An end of the junction does not agree with germline; a read error may underlie this. TCRdb independently ran MiXCR on the multiplex PCR reads; one entry per CDR3 protein. The repertoire holds 85,000 to 130,000 distinct CDR3 sequences, with around 30% as singletons. This sample stems from a study of breast tumors, draining lymph nodes, adjacent tissues. Breast cancer patients provided tissue from their axillary draining lymph nodes. Germline V CDR1 and CDR2: MNHEY, SVGAGI. The CDR3 sequence is 15 residues long. This TCR came from a female donor with breast cancer. Some clones in this sample may be carry-over from other donors' samples. V usage is TRBV6-5 and J usage is TRBJ1-3, with a weak D call TRBD1 (5 bases). Sequenced: axillary lymph node tissue. For the CDR3, the DNA is TGTGCCAGCAGTCACGGGACCAGCTCTGGAGACACCATATATTTT. This translates into CASSHGTSSGDTIYF.